The 31 T cell receptor beta chains below all came from one sample that was sequenced in a study of beta chain features in type 1 diabetes. Findings and caveats of the study: All four CD4+ subsets of Type 1 diabetes patients contained TCRB CDR3s that were moderately but significantly shorter.

Antigens for these TCRs are unknown. Of the isolated RNA, all was reverse transcribed, and so the sequenced material was expressed TCRB transcripts. Data came from immunoSEQ multiplex PCR; TCRdb stores just in-frame clones and leaves some out. The sample carries about 270,000 clones, roughly 13% recorded once. Sequencing input: naive CD4+ T cells from blood. Source of these receptors: a man aged 25-45 years with type 1 diabetes.

In nucleotides, the CDR3 is TGTGCCAGCTCACCTCGAGGGACAGGTAACTACGAGCAGTACTTC. Its protein product is CASSPRGTGNYEQYF. The V gene is TRBV18, the J gene TRBJ2-7; 8 bases map to TRBD1. The V gene's germline CDR1 is KGHSH and CDR2 LQKENI. The CDR3 is 15 amino acids. V lost 3 bases to trimming and J lost 3 bases; unmatched junction nucleotides: 7.

The chain couples TRBV7-9 to TRBJ2-1; tentatively, D is TRBD2 (6 bases). V was shortened by 1 base and J by 1 base, with 17 bases between the two germline ends. The CDR3 contains 18 residues. Germline lookup yields CDR1 SEHNR and CDR2 FQNEAQ (reference sequence). CDR3 protein: CASSLGRLAGPSYNEQFF. The CDR3 nucleotides are TGTGCCAGCAGCTTAGGGCGATTGGCGGGACCATCCTACAATGAGCAGTTCTTC.

The gene calls are TRBV18 and TRBJ2-7, with unresolved D. The CDR3 contains 13 residues. Germline values: CDR1 KGHSH, CDR2 LQKENI. V gave up 3 bases and J gave up 5 bases, with 11 bases separating them. Here the CDR3 DNA reads TGTGCCAGCTCACCCCAGTCGGGTAACGAGCAGTACTTC. Translated, it gives CASSPQSGNEQYF. The full variable domain, rest sourced from reference TRBV18 and TRBJ2-7, is NAGVMQNPRHLVRRRGQEARLRCSPMKGHSHVYWYRQLPEEGLKFMVYLQKENIIDESGMPKERFSAEFPKEGPSILRIQQVVRGDSAAYFCASSPQSGNEQYFGPGTRLTVT.

J is TRBJ2-1 and V is TRBV7-3, with 8 bases aligning to TRBD2. V dropped 1 base and J dropped 6; count of bases not matched to a gene: 2. The CDR3 is made up of 14 amino acids. Germline-derived CDR1 and CDR2 are SGHTA and FQGTGA. The chain's CDR3 is CASSLNGRGNEQFF. CDR3 DNA: TGTGCCAGCAGCTTAAACGGGAGGGGCAATGAGCAGTTCTTC.

In DNA, the CDR3 is TGTGCCAGCAGTGAAGGGTGGGCAGGGGCTGAAGCTTTCTTT. Its translation: CASSEGWAGAEAFF. The rearrangement links TRBV2 to TRBJ1-1; TRBD1 is a possible D gene (6 bases). The ends were cut back, 1 base at V and 6 bases at J, with 12 bases in the middle. Germline V gives CDR1 SNHLY, CDR2 FYNNEI. This CDR3 has 14 residues.

The chain links TRBV6-1 to TRBJ2-1; unclear D gene. Germline V gives CDR1 MNHNS, CDR2 SASEGT. The V end lost 4 bases, the J end lost 0 bases, and 10 bases lay between the germline ends. This CDR3 contains 15 residues. CDR3 coding DNA: TGTGCCAGCAGTGCCGACATAACCTCCTACAATGAGCAGTTCTTC. It translates to CASSADITSYNEQFF.

The chain is built from TRBV28 and TRBJ1-1; TRBD1 might be the D (5 bases). Trimming pared 4 bases from V and 2 bases from J, leaving 8 bases between. The CDR3 is made up of 13 amino acids. The germline CDR1 and CDR2 sequences are MDHEN and SYDVKM. This CDR3 reads CASSWGSNTEAFF. The CDR3 DNA sequence: TGTGCCAGCAGTTGGGGCAGCAACACTGAAGCTTTCTTT.

CDR3 protein: CASSLGGVYTGELFF. CDR3 nucleotides: TGCGCCAGCAGCCTAGGGGGGGTATATACCGGGGAGCTGTTTTTT. V usage is TRBV4-3 and J usage is TRBJ2-2; a possible D gene is TRBD2 (7 bases). Germline V gene lookup returns CDR1 LGHNA and CDR2 YSLEER. Trimming shortened V by 4 bases and J by 5 bases, and 14 bases separated the two germline ends. The CDR3 length is 15 residues.

The rearrangement uses TRBV6-6 and TRBJ1-1; D may be TRBD1 (5 bases). The CDR3 totals 13 residues. Germline V gene sequence: CDR1 MNHNY, CDR2 SVGAGI (reference sequence). The V and J ends lost 6 bases and 3 bases respectively, with 11 bases between them. CDR3 sequence (DNA): TGTGCCAGCAGCGGACACTACGACACTGAAGCTTTCTTT. This translates into CASSGHYDTEAFF.

This chain uses TRBV5-1 with TRBJ2-5; no clear D gene. Trimming shortened V by 3 bases and J by 4 bases, and 4 bases separated the two germline ends. The CDR3 extends over 11 amino acids. Germline CDR1 reads SGHRS; CDR2 reads YFSETQ. Here the CDR3 reads CASSYGETQYF. The CDR3, as DNA: TGCGCCAGCAGCTACGGAGAGACCCAGTACTTC.

The V call is TRBV9, the J call TRBJ2-5; possibly TRBD1 for D (6 bases). Germline CDR1 SGDLS, CDR2 YYNGEE. The CDR3 has 13 amino acids. Trimming stripped 4 bases from V and 2 bases from J, with 9 bases between. The CDR3: CASSLGQQETQYF. Written as DNA, the CDR3 is TGTGCCAGCAGCCTAGGACAGCAAGAGACCCAGTACTTC.

The chain employs TRBV5-1 and TRBJ2-3, with a weak D call TRBD1 (7 bases). The CDR3 runs to 15 residues. CDR1 is SGHRS and CDR2 is YFSETQ in the germline V gene. Trimming removed 4 bases at V and 3 bases at J, with 15 bases between. The DNA of the CDR3 is TGCGCCAGCAGCCGAGGAGGGGGCGAGACAGATACGCAGTATTTT. It encodes CASSRGGGETDTQYF.

J is TRBJ1-4 and V is TRBV11-2, with TRBD1 matching 7 bases. V lost 4 bases, J lost 13 bases, and 3 bases stayed unmatched. Germline-derived CDR1 and CDR2 are SGHAT and FQNNGV. The CDR3 consists of 11 residues. The DNA for the CDR3 is TGTGCCAGCAGCTCACAGGGGAGACTGTTTTTT. Translated, it gives CASSSQGRLFF. Looking up the rest from reference TRBV11-2 and TRBJ1-4 gives the full variable domain: EAGVAQSPRYKIIEKRQSVAFWCNPISGHATLYWYQQILGQGPKLLIQFQNNGVVDDSQLPKDRFSAERLKGVDSTLKIQPAKLEDSAVYLCASSSQGRLFFGSGTQLSVL.

This clone was recorded a few times. The chain has TRBV5-4 and TRBJ2-5; perhaps TRBD2 as D (6 bases). Germline lookup yields CDR1 SGHNT and CDR2 YYREEE (reference sequence). The V gene lost 0 bases and the J gene lost 2 bases, with 11 bases spanning the gap. The CDR3 spans 15 residues. CDR3 nucleotides: TGTGCCAGCAGCTTGGTGCTAGCGAAACAAGAGACCCAGTACTTC. This codes for CASSLVLAKQETQYF.

The chain joins TRBV5-1 to TRBJ2-1; TRBD2 is a possible D gene (6 bases). The germline V gene has CDR1 SGHRS and CDR2 YFSETQ. The CDR3 sequence is 13 residues long. V was shortened by 0 bases and J by 6 bases, with 7 bases between the two germline ends. The CDR3 loop is CASSLVGSNEQFF. The CDR3 nucleotides are TGCGCCAGCAGCTTGGTCGGGAGCAATGAGCAGTTCTTC.

This clone has a handful of counts. This chain uses TRBV7-9 with TRBJ2-5; TRBD1 is a possible D gene (5 bases). Germline lookup yields CDR1 SEHNR and CDR2 FQNEAQ (reference sequence). The CDR3 has 13 amino acids. Deletions cut 6 bases from V and 0 bases from J, with 8 bases between. As DNA, the CDR3 is TGTGCCAGCAGGCTGGACAACCAAGAGACCCAGTACTTC. Amino acid sequence: CASRLDNQETQYF.

This clone was picked up a small number of times. The V and J genes are TRBV5-4 and TRBJ2-5, with TRBD2 identical over 7 bases. Trimming removed 0 bases from V and 5 bases from J; junction bases left unmatched: 13. Per the germline V gene, CDR1 is SGHNT and CDR2 is YYREEE (reference sequence). This CDR3 region has 17 residues. The CDR3 loop reads CASSLVTSAGYRETQYF. CDR3 coding DNA: TGTGCCAGCAGCTTGGTCACTAGCGCTGGGTACCGTGAGACCCAGTACTTC.

The V and J genes are TRBV15 and TRBJ2-7; TRBD2 agrees at 9 bases. Germline CDR1 LNHNV, CDR2 YYDKDF (reference sequence). The CDR3 is made up of 15 amino acids. V was clipped by 4 bases and J by 7 bases; unmatched bases: 11. CDR3 loop: CATSTGLAHYKEQYF. DNA for the CDR3: TGTGCCACCAGCACGGGACTAGCCCATTATAAGGAGCAGTACTTC.

The rearrangement joins TRBV30 to TRBJ2-7, with 11 bases that match TRBD2. V lost 2 bases and J lost 4; bases outside the gene matches: 7. The CDR3 is 15 residues long. Germline CDR1 reads GTSNPN; CDR2 reads SVGIG (reference sequence). For the CDR3, the DNA is TGTGCCTGGAGTTTAATAGCGGGAGGGCCTTACGAGCAGTACTTC. Protein sequence: CAWSLIAGGPYEQYF.

This clone was detected only a few times. CDR3 protein: CASSSPGGEREHIPYNEQFF. In DNA form, the CDR3 reads TGTGCCAGCAGCTCGCCTGGCGGGGAGCGGGAGCATATCCCCTACAATGAGCAGTTCTTC. The rearrangement uses TRBV7-3 and TRBJ2-1; 8 nucleotides agree with TRBD2. J was trimmed by 2 bases and V by 4 bases; bases with no gene match: 19. Germline V gives CDR1 SGHTA, CDR2 FQGTGA. The CDR3 has 20 residues.

The chain joins TRBV13 to TRBJ2-3; TRBD2 agrees at 7 bases. Germline trimming cut 0 bases from V and 3 bases from J; bases unmatched to any gene: 9. Germline V lookup: CDR1 PRHDT, CDR2 FYEKMQ (reference sequence). This CDR3 region has 17 residues. CDR3 sequence: CASSLGRDYVFTDTQYF. CDR3 bases: TGTGCCAGCAGCTTAGGGCGGGACTACGTCTTTACAGATACGCAGTATTTT.

This clone was counted only a few times. The chain combines TRBV19 with TRBJ1-5; tentatively, D is TRBD1 (6 bases). The V and J ends lost 4 bases and 5 bases respectively, with 18 bases between them. CDR3 size: 16 residues. Germline loops: CDR1 LNHDA, CDR2 SQIVND (reference sequence). The CDR3 reads CASSTPSTGLHQPQHF. The CDR3 nucleotides read TGTGCCAGTAGTACCCCCTCGACAGGACTTCATCAGCCCCAGCATTTT.

The J gene is TRBJ2-7, the V gene TRBV18, with D possibly being TRBD1 (5 bases). This CDR3 is 16 amino acids long. Deletions cut 2 bases from V and 1 base from J, with 15 bases between. Germline assignment: CDR1 KGHSH and CDR2 LQKENI. CDR3 protein: CASSPRVGASSYEQYF. The CDR3 DNA sequence: TGTGCCAGCTCACCAAGGGTAGGGGCGTCTTCCTACGAGCAGTACTTC.

This sequence joins TRBV7-2 and TRBJ2-3; tentatively, D is TRBD2 (5 bases). The length of the CDR3 is 12 residues. Trimming took off 1 base at V and 7 bases at J, with 6 bases between the two ends. In germline, CDR1 is SGHTA, CDR2 FQGNSA. The CDR3 coding sequence is TGTGCCAGCAGCTTAGAGCGGAATACGCAGTATTTT. It encodes CASSLERNTQYF.

This chain uses TRBV5-4 with TRBJ2-1; 7 bases agree with TRBD1. Trimming removed 2 bases from V and 4 bases from J; junction bases left unmatched: 6. The CDR3 is 15 residues long. Germline V gene sequence: CDR1 SGHNT, CDR2 YYREEE (reference sequence). CDR3 sequence: CASSFRDRGYNEQFF. In DNA, the CDR3 is TGTGCCAGCAGCTTCCGGGACAGAGGATACAATGAGCAGTTCTTC.

Only a few counts were recorded for this clone. This rearrangement joins TRBV7-2 to TRBJ2-3; TRBD2 is a possible D gene (6 bases). Trimming took off 5 bases at V and 7 bases at J, with 10 bases between the two ends. Germline V gene sequence: CDR1 SGHTA, CDR2 FQGNSA. The CDR3 has 12 residues. CDR3 sequence reads: CASSPSGYTQYF. As DNA, the CDR3 is TGTGCCAGCAGCCCAAGCGGGTATACGCAGTATTTT.

The chain combines TRBV5-4 with TRBJ2-1, with 9 bases that match TRBD2. Trimming took 5 bases from V and 5 from J; bases not matched to a gene: 14. Germline V gene sequence: CDR1 SGHNT, CDR2 YYREEE (reference sequence). This CDR3 is built from 17 residues. For the CDR3, the DNA is TGTGCCAGCAGGAACCCTAAAGCGGGAGGTTTCCACAATGAGCAGTTCTTC. This translates into CASRNPKAGGFHNEQFF.

This chain joins TRBV5-4 and TRBJ1-1, with D possibly matching TRBD1 (5 bases). The CDR3 contains 14 residues. Trimming pared 0 bases from V and 11 bases from J, leaving 17 bases between. Germline V gene sequence: CDR1 SGHNT, CDR2 YYREEE (reference sequence). The CDR3, as DNA: TGTGCCAGCAGCTTGGCCATTGAAGGGGCGGATGCTTTCTTT. Translating it yields CASSLAIEGADAFF.

J is TRBJ2-5 and V is TRBV21-1; the table's D call of TRBD1 was not tested on the DNA. TRBV21-1 represents a pseudogene. The CDR3 consists of 14 residues. The CDR3 loop reads CASSGTGGEETQYF. As DNA, the CDR3 is TGTGCCAGCAGCGGAACAGGGGGTGAAGAGACCCAGTACTTC.

The rearrangement uses TRBV28 and TRBJ1-2; 11 bases line up with TRBD1. V dropped 7 bases and J dropped 2; count of bases not matched to a gene: 3. The CDR3 is made up of 14 amino acids. Germline CDR1 is MDHEN and CDR2 is SYDVKM. CDR3: CASTWTGGNYGYTF. The CDR3 DNA reads TGTGCCAGCACCTGGACAGGGGGCAACTATGGCTACACCTTC.

The chain couples TRBV7-9 to TRBJ2-7; D uncertain. The CDR3 contains 12 residues. V shed 2 bases and J shed 2 bases, with 4 bases lying between them. Germline CDR1 and CDR2: SEHNR and FQNEAQ (reference sequence). CDR3 sequence reads: CASSLNTYEQYF. As DNA, the CDR3 is TGTGCCAGCAGCTTAAACACCTACGAGCAGTACTTC.